This passage covers 6 T cell receptor beta chains from one sample sequenced in a study of T cell responses to AZD1222 COVID-19 vaccine. The assay was immunoSEQ multiplex PCR, and TCRdb's table has in-frame clones only and misses some. The table lists 150,000 or so clones, roughly 90% of them singletons. Specimen: peripheral blood, collected on day 0 of MenACWY control vaccination. All receptors derive from an adult in good health.

The chain employs TRBV19 and TRBJ2-7, with 7 bases that match TRBD1. Germline V gene sequence: CDR1 LNHDA, CDR2 SQIVND (reference sequence). The V and J ends lost 5 bases and 3 bases, in that order; junction bases with no gene match: 4. CDR3 size: 13 residues. The CDR3 nucleotides are TGTGCCAGTAGTTTAACAGGGGTCTACGAGCAGTACTTC. Its translation is CASSLTGVYEQYF.

The gene calls are TRBV7-6 and TRBJ1-5, with 12 bases that match TRBD1. The CDR3 has 19 amino acids. V was clipped by 5 bases and J by 0 bases; unmatched bases: 11. Germline V gene lookup returns CDR1 SGHVS and CDR2 FNYEAQ. The CDR3 region is CASSSGTGGFVNSNQPQHF. CDR3 DNA sequence: TGTGCCAGCAGCAGTGGGACAGGGGGCTTTGTAAATAGCAATCAGCCCCAGCATTTT.

The V and J genes are TRBV18 and TRBJ1-1; 7 bases map to TRBD1. Germline V gene data show CDR1 as KGHSH and CDR2 as LQKENI. CDR3 length: 14 amino acids. V trimming: 0 bases; J trimming: 5 bases; junction bases outside the gene matches: 3. CDR3 in DNA: TGTGCCAGCTCACCACCGGGACAGCTAACTGAAGCTTTCTTT. Protein: CASSPPGQLTEAFF.

A single count supports this clone. The chain carries TRBV5-1 and TRBJ1-2, with D perhaps matching TRBD1 (5 bases). Between the trimmed V and J ends, which lost 4 bases and 0 bases, there was a span of 16 bases. CDR3 length: 16 amino acids. The germline gives CDR1 SGHRS, CDR2 YFSETQ. The CDR3 region has the DNA TGCGCCAGCAGCAACGGGGGAACTTATTCTAACTATGGCTACACCTTC. It translates to CASSNGGTYSNYGYTF.

The chain's CDR3 is CSVNRQGARSGYGYTF. The CDR3 DNA reads as TGCAGCGTCAACCGGCAGGGGGCTCGCTCGGGGTATGGCTACACCTTC. The rearrangement joins TRBV29-1 to TRBJ1-2, with 8 positions matching TRBD1. With V trimmed by 6 bases and J by 5 bases, 17 bases remained unmatched. Germline CDR1 reads SQVTM; CDR2 reads ANQGSEA. CDR3 length equals 16 residues.

This clone occurred once. CDR3 sequence reads: CASSLGLGDGYTF. CDR3 bases: TGTGCCAGCAGTTTGGGTCTAGGGGATGGCTACACCTTC. The chain couples TRBV12-3 or TRBV12-4 to TRBJ1-2; possibly TRBD1 for D (5 bases). Trimming left V 3 bases short and J 6 bases short, with 11 bases between. This CDR3 comprises 13 residues.